This T cell receptor beta chain was sequenced in a study of radiotherapy plus CTLA-4 blockade in lung cancer. About the study: Objective responses were documented in around 18% of patients, with disease control in about 28%. Study results and caveats: Best predicting response, reportedly, were early blood T cell clone dynamics, with interferon-beta. Expansion of tumor-derived TCR clones was observed in blood after radiotherapy plus ipilimumab.

Per the germline V gene, CDR1 is MNHEY and CDR2 is SVGAGI. Trimming took off 7 bases at V and 0 bases at J, with 12 bases between the two ends. The CDR3 is 15 amino acids. Remarks on this clone: Its specificity is not known.

Repertoires were generated with immunoSEQ multiplex PCR, while TCRdb's copy carries only in-frame clones and drops some. The data show approximately 33,000 clones, roughly 80% seen once. Those patients who had chemo-refractory metastatic non-small-cell lung cancer were given focal radiation along with CTLA-4 blockade through ipilimumab. The TCR sequence derives from a human donor with non-small cell lung cancer who had stable disease on radiotherapy plus ipilimumab. The starting material was peripheral blood, obtained from a patient treated with radiotherapy plus ipilimumab. The chain combines TRBV6-5 with TRBJ2-2, with D perhaps assigned TRBD1 or TRBD2 (5 bases each). Here the CDR3 reads CASTGTDPNTGELFF. In DNA form, the CDR3 reads TGTGCCAGCACCGGGACGGATCCGAACACCGGGGAGCTGTTTTTT.